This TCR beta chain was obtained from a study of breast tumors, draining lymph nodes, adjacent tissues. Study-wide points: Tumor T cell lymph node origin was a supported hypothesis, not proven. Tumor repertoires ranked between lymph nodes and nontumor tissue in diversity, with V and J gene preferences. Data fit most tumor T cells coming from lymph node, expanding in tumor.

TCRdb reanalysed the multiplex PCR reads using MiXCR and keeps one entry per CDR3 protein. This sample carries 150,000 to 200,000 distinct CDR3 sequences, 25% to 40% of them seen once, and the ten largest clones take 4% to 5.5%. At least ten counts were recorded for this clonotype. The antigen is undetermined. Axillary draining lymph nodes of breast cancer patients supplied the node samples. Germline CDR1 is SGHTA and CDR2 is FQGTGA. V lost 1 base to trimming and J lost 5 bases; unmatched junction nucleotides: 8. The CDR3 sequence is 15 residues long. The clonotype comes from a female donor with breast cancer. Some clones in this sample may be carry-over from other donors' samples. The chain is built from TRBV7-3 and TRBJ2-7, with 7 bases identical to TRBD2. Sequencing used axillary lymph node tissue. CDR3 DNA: TGTGCCAGCAGCTTAAGCGGCGGGAGAGCCGACGAGCAGTACTTC. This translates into CASSLSGGRADEQYF.